The entry below gives a single T cell receptor (beta chain) sequence along with its context. The antigen is unknown. This entry is derived from a study of T cells in localized non-small cell lung cancer. Findings and limits, study-wide: The study found T cell clonality highest in uninvolved adjacent lung, above tumor. Appearing in adjacent lung were a median around 60 of the top 100 tumor clones.

V dropped 4 bases and J dropped 1 base, with 16 bases sitting between them. Germline-derived CDR1 and CDR2 are SGHTA and FQGNSA. The CDR3 spans 16 residues. Repertoires were generated with immunoSEQ multiplex PCR, while TCRdb's copy carries only in-frame clones and drops some. The table has about 70,000 clones, about 90% seen once. The sequence came from a male donor aged 60 or over with stage III squamous cell lung carcinoma. This specimen consisted of peripheral blood, obtained before any cancer treatment. The V gene is TRBV7-2, the J gene TRBJ1-1, with D possibly TRBD1 on 5 matching bases. The CDR3 DNA reads as TGTGCCAGCAGCTGGGGTGGGGGGAGAACGAACACTGAAGCTTTCTTT. Its translation is CASSWGGGRTNTEAFF.